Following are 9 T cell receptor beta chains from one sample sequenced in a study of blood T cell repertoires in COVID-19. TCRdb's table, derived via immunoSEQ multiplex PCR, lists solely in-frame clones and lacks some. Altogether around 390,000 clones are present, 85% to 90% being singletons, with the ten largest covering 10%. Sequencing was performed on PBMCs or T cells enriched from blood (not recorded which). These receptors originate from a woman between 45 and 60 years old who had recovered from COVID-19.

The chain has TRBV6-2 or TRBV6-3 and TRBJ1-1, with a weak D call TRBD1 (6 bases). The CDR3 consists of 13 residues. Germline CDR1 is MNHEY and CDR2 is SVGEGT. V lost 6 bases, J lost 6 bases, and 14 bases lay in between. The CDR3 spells CASSSTGKAEAFF. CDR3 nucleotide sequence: TGTGCCAGCAGCTCCACAGGGAAGGCTGAAGCTTTCTTT.

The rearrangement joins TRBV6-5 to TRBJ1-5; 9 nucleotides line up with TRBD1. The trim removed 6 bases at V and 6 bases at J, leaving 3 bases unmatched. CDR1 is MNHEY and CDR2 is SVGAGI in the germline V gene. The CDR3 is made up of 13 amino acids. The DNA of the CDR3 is TGTGCCAGCAGAGGGACAGGGCGTCAGCCCCAGCATTTT. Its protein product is CASRGTGRQPQHF.

CDR3 sequence reads: CASSQVEAGGKETQYF. The CDR3 DNA is TGCGCCAGCAGCCAAGTAGAAGCGGGGGGGAAGGAGACCCAGTACTTC. This chain joins TRBV4-1 and TRBJ2-5, with 10 nucleotides matching TRBD2. Germline V gives CDR1 MGHRA, CDR2 YSYEKL. With V trimmed by 1 base and J by 5 bases, 7 bases remained unmatched. The CDR3 sequence is 16 residues long.

This CDR3 reads CATGGGSDTQYF. Here the CDR3 DNA reads TGTGCCACCGGGGGGGGATCAGATACGCAGTATTTT. The gene calls are TRBV24-1 and TRBJ2-3, with 7 bases lining up with TRBD2. CDR1 and CDR2 from the germline V gene are KGHDR and SFDVKD. The CDR3 length is 12 residues. The ends lost 9 bases at V and 4 bases at J; junction bases unmatched: 3.

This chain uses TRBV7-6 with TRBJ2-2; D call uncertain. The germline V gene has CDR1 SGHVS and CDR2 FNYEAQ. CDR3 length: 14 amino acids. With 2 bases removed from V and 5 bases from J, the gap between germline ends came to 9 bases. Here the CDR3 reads CASSLMPETGELFF. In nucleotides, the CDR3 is TGTGCCAGCAGCTTAATGCCTGAGACCGGGGAGCTGTTTTTT.

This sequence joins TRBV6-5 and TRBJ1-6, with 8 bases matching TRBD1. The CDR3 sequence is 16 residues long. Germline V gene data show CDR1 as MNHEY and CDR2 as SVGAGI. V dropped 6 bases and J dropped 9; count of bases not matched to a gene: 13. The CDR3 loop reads CASSYDRGAPSSPLHF. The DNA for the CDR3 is TGTGCCAGCAGCTACGACAGGGGAGCCCCAAGTTCACCCCTCCACTTT.

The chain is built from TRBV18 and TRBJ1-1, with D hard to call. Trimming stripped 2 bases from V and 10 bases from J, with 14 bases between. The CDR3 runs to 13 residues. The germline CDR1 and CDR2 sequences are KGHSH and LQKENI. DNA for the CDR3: TGTGCCAGCTCACCAGCGGGGAACGGTGCAGCTTTCTTT. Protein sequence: CASSPAGNGAAFF.

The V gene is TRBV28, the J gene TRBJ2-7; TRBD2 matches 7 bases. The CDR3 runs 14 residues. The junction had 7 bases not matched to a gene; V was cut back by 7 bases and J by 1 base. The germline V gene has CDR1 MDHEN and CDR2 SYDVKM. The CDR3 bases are TGTGCCAGCACCTCGGGAGGACTTTCCTACGAGCAGTACTTC. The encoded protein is CASTSGGLSYEQYF.

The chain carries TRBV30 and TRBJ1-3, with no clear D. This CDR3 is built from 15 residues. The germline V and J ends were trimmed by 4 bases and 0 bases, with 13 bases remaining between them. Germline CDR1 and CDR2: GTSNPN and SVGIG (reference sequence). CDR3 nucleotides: TGTGCCTGGATAGGTTTTGGAGGCTCTGGAAACACCATATATTTT. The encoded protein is CAWIGFGGSGNTIYF.